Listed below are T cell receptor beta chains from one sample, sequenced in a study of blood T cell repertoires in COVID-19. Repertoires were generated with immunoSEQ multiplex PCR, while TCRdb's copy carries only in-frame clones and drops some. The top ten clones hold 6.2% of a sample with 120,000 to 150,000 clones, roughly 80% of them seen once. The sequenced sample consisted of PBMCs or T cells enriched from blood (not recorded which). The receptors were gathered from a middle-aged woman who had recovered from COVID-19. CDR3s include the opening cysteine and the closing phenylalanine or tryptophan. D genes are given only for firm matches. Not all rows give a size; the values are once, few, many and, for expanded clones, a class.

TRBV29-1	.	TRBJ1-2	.	CSVEDRLQGGGYTF	TGCAGCGTTGAAGATCGATTACAGGGTGGAGGCTACACCTTC
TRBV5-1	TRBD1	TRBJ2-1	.	CASSVNRGSYNEQFF	TGCGCCAGCAGCGTCAACAGGGGCTCCTACAATGAGCAGTTCTTC
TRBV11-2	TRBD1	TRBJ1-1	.	CASSLDRGGLWDTEAFF	TGTGCCAGCAGCCTAGACAGGGGCGGTTTATGGGACACTGAAGCTTTCTTT
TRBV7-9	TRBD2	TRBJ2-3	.	CASRGGEDTQYF	TGTGCCAGCCGTGGGGGGGAAGATACGCAGTATTTT
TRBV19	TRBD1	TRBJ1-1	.	CATKVGTGYVKTEAFF	TGTGCCACCAAAGTCGGGACAGGGTACGTAAAGACTGAAGCTTTCTTT
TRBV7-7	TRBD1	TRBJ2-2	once	CASRLSGTGNTGELFF	TGTGCTAGCAGACTCTCCGGGACAGGGAACACCGGGGAGCTGTTTTTT
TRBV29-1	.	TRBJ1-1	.	CSVEGQLNTEAFF	TGCAGCGTGGAAGGACAGTTAAACACTGAAGCTTTCTTT
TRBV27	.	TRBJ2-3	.	CASSFSGTDTQYF	TGTGCCAGCAGTTTTAGCGGCACAGATACGCAGTATTTT
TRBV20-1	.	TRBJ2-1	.	CSVLANEQFF	TGCAGTGTTCTAGCCAATGAGCAGTTCTTC
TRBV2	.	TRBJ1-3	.	CASSGQSSSGNTIYF	TGTGCCAGCAGTGGGCAGTCCAGCTCTGGAAACACCATATATTTT
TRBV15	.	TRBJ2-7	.	CATSRASGMEYF	TGTGCCACCAGCAGAGCTTCGGGGATGGAGTACTTC
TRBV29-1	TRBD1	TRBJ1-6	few	CSVRTGGNSPLHF	TGCAGCGTGAGGACAGGGGGAAATTCACCCCTCCACTTT
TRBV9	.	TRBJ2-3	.	CASSVGPVTDTQYF	TGTGCCAGCAGCGTAGGTCCGGTCACAGATACGCAGTATTTT
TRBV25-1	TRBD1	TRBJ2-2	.	CASTKGARGELFF	TGTGCCAGCACAAAGGGGGCGCGCGGGGAGCTGTTTTTT
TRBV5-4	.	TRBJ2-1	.	CASSSSGSYNEQFF	TGTGCCAGCAGCTCCTCGGGGTCTTACAATGAGCAGTTCTTC
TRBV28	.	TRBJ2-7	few	CASSLYGAEQYF	TGTGCCAGCAGTTTATATGGGGCCGAGCAGTACTTC
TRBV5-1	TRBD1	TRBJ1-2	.	CASSLVGTAYYGYTF	TGCGCCAGCAGCTTGGTAGGGACAGCCTATTATGGCTACACCTTC
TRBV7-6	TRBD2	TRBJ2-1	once	CASSFRLAGAPKDEQFF	TGTGCCAGCAGCTTCCGACTAGCGGGAGCCCCTAAAGATGAGCAGTTCTTC
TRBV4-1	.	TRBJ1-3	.	CASSQEGTSSGNTIYF	TGCGCCAGCAGCCAAGAGGGGACTAGCTCTGGAAACACCATATATTTT
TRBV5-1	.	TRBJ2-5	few	CASSLRVREYQETQYF	TGCGCCAGCAGCTTGAGGGTCCGGGAGTACCAAGAGACCCAGTACTTC
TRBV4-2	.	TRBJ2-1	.	CASSRSGYNEQFF	TGTGCCAGCAGCCGGTCCGGCTACAATGAGCAGTTCTTC
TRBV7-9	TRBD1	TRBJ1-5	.	CASSPSTGRQPQHF	TGTGCCAGCAGCCCCTCGACAGGGCGACAGCCCCAGCATTTT
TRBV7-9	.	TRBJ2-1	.	CASSPTQNEQFF	TGTGCCAGCAGTCCCACACAAAATGAGCAGTTCTTC
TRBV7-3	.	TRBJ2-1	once	CASSPHSAGDNEQFF	TGTGCCAGCAGCCCCCATTCCGCCGGTGACAATGAGCAGTTCTTC
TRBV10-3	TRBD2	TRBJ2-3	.	CAISDNPKGLLEADTQYF	TGTGCCATCAGTGATAATCCTAAGGGACTATTGGAAGCAGATACGCAGTATTTT
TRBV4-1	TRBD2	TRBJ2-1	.	CASSQVGTINEQFF	TGCGCCAGCAGCCAAGTCGGGACTATCAATGAGCAGTTCTTC
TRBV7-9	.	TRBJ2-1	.	CASSMQIREMKNEQFF	TGTGCCAGCAGCATGCAGATCCGGGAGATGAAGAATGAGCAGTTCTTC
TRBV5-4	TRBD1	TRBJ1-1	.	CASRNEGGQPYAFF	TGTGCCAGCAGGAACGAAGGGGGACAGCCCTACGCTTTCTTT
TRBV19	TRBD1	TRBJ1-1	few	CASSAQGANTEAFF	TGTGCCAGTAGTGCTCAGGGGGCAAACACTGAAGCTTTCTTT
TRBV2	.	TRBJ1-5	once	CASSEGRDQPQHF	TGTGCCAGCAGTGAGGGGCGGGACCAGCCCCAGCATTTT
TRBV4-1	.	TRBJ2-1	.	CASSRRALGQGYNEQFF	TGCGCCAGCAGCCGCCGAGCGTTGGGCCAGGGGTACAATGAGCAGTTCTTC
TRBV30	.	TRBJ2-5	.	CAWSPGGQQETQYF	TGTGCCTGGAGTCCGGGGGGCCAGCAAGAGACCCAGTACTTC
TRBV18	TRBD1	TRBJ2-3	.	CASSYLDRGYTDTQYF	TGTGCCAGCTCATATCTGGACAGGGGTTACACAGATACGCAGTATTTT
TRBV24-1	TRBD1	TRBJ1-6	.	CATSDLMGQGPFSYNSPLHF	TGTGCCACCAGTGATTTGATGGGACAGGGGCCCTTCTCCTATAATTCACCCCTCCACTTT
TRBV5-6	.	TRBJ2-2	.	CASSTGTTWDGELFF	TGTGCCAGCAGCACCGGGACAACCTGGGACGGGGAGCTGTTTTTT
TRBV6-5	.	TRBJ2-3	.	CASSYAGDTQYF	TGTGCCAGCAGTTACGCGGGGGATACGCAGTATTTT
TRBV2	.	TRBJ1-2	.	CASSERSRAKYTF	TGTGCCAGCAGTGAAAGGTCCAGGGCGAAATACACCTTC
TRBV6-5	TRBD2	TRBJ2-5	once	CASSFSGGTGKTQYF	TGTGCCAGCAGTTTTAGCGGGGGGACGGGAAAGACCCAGTACTTC
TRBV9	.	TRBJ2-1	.	CASSFNKNREGGSYNEQFF	TGTGCCAGCAGCTTTAATAAAAACAGGGAAGGGGGCTCCTACAATGAGCAGTTCTTC
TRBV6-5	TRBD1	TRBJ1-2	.	CASSYGTGVNYGYTF	TGTGCCAGCAGTTACGGGACAGGGGTGAACTATGGCTACACCTTC
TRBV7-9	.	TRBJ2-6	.	CASSFGRFSGANVLTF	TGTGCCAGCAGCTTTGGGAGGTTCTCTGGGGCCAACGTCCTGACTTTC